This paragraph reports one T cell receptor (beta chain). Its specificity is not known. The same CDR3 arises from other DNA sequences in this sample as well. The record originates from a study of persistence of HIV-infected CD4 T cells. The immunoSEQ assay was version 4, run in survey mode. Profiling relied on immunoSEQ multiplex PCR, and the TCRdb table lists in-frame clones only, not all of them. The repertoire includes 35,000 to 45,000 clones, roughly 90% of them detected once, and 0.4% to 0.6% sits in the top ten. Cells were stimulated nonspecifically with anti-CD3/anti-CD28 magnetic beads. Sorting of responding CD4+ T cells relied on upregulated CD40 ligand together with CD69. The V gene's germline CDR1 is SQVTM and CDR2 ANQGSEA. The V end was cut by 0 bases, the J end by 3 bases, with 8 bases between. The CDR3 consists of 13 residues.

This sequence joins TRBV29-1 and TRBJ1-1; the D is unclear. The receptor was isolated from an adult woman with HIV who was CMV-seropositive. The sequencing here drew on CD4+ T cells sorted from PBMCs after approximately 19-hour stimulation, taken from a patient who received antiretroviral therapy. The DNA of the CDR3 is TGCAGCGTTGAAGAACCACGGGACACTGAAGCTTTCTTT. This gives the protein CSVEEPRDTEAFF. Looking up the rest from reference TRBV29-1 and TRBJ1-1 gives the full variable domain: SAVISQKPSRDICQRGTSLTIQCQVDSQVTMMFWYRQQPGQSLTLIATANQGSEATYESGFVIDKFPISRPNLTFSTLTVSNMSPEDSSIYLCSVEEPRDTEAFFGQGTRLTVV.